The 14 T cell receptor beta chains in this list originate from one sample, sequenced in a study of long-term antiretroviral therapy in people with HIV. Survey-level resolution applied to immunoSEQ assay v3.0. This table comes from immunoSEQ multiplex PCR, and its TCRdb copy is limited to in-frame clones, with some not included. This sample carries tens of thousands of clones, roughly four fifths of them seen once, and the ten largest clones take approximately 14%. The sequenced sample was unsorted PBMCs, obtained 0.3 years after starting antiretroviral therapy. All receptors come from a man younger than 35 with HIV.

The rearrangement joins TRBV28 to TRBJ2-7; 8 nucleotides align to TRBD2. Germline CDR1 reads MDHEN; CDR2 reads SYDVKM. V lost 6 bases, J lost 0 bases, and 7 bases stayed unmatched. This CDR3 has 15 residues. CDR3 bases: TGTGCCAGCAGACGCCGCGGGGGGAGCTCCTACGAGCAGTACTTC. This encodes CASRRRGGSSYEQYF.

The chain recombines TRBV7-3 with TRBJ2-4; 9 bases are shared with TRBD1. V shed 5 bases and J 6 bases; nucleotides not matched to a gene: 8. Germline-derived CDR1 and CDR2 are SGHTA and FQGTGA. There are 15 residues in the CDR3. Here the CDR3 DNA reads TGTGCCAGCAGCCGTCGACCGGGACAGGGAAACATTCAGTACTTC. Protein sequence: CASSRRPGQGNIQYF.

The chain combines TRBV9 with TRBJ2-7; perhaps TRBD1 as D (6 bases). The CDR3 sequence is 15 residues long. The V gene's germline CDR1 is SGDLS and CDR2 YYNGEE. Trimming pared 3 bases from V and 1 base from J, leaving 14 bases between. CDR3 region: CASSARDTLSYEQYF. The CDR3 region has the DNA TGTGCCAGCAGCGCCCGGGACACCCTATCCTACGAGCAGTACTTC.

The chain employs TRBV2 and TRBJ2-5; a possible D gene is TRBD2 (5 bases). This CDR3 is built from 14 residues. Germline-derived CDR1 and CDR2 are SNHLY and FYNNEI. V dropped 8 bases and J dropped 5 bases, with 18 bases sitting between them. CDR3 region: CASEEEETTETQYF. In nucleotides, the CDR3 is TGTGCCAGCGAAGAGGAAGAGACTACTGAGACCCAGTACTTC.

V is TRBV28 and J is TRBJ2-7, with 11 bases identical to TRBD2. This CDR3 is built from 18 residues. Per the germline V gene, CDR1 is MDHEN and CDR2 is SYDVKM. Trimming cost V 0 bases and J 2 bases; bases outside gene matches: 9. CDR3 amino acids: CASSLWGSGTSGPYEQYF. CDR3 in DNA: TGTGCCAGCAGTTTATGGGGGTCCGGGACTAGCGGCCCCTACGAGCAGTACTTC. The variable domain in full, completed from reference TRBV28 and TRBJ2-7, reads DVKVTQSSRYLVKRTGEKVFLECVQDMDHENMFWYRQDPGLGLRLIYFSYDVKMKEKGDIPEGYSVSREKKERFSLILESASTNQTSMYLCASSLWGSGTSGPYEQYFGPGTRLTVT.

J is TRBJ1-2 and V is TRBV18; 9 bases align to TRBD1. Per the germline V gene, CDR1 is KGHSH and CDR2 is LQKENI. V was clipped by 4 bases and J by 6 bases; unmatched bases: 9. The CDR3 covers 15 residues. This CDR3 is CASSRKGDREDGYTF. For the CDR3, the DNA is TGTGCCAGCTCACGGAAGGGGGACAGGGAAGATGGCTACACCTTC.

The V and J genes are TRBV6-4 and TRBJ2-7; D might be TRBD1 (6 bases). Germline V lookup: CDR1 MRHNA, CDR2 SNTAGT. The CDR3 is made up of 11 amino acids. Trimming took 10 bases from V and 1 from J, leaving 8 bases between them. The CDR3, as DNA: TGTGCCACCAGGGGTTCCTACGAGCAGTACTTC. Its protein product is CATRGSYEQYF.

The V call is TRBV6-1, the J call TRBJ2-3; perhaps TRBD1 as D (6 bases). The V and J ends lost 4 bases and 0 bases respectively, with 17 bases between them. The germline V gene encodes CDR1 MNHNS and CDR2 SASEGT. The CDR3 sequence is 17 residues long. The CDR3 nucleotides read TGTGCCAGCAGTGTTTGGGACACCGGGTGGAGCACAGATACGCAGTATTTT. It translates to CASSVWDTGWSTDTQYF.

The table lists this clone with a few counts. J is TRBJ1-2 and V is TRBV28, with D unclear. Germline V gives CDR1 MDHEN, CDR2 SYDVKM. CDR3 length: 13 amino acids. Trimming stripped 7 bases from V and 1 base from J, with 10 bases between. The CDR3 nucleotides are TGTGCCAGCACCGACGGATATAACTATGGCTACACCTTC. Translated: CASTDGYNYGYTF.

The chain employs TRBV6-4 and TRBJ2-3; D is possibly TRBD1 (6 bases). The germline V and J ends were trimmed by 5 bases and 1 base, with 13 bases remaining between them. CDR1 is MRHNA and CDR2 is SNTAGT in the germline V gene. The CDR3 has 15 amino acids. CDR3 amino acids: CASSQTGFGTDTQYF. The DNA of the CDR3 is TGTGCCAGCAGTCAAACAGGGTTCGGCACAGATACGCAGTATTTT.

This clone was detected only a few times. The CDR3, as DNA: TGTGCCAGCAGCTTATTCGGGAAGGGAAGCTATAATTCACCCCTCCACTTT. Translation gives CASSLFGKGSYNSPLHF. The chain combines TRBV7-3 with TRBJ1-6; D call uncertain. This CDR3 spans 17 amino acids. V dropped 2 bases and J dropped 3 bases, with 14 bases sitting between them. The germline gives CDR1 SGHTA, CDR2 FQGTGA. Based on the CDR3 plus reference TRBV7-3 and TRBJ1-6, the full variable domain is GAGVSQTPSNKVTEKGKYVELRCDPISGHTALYWYRQSLGQGPEFLIYFQGTGAADDSGLPNDRFFAVRPEGSVSTLKIQRTERGDSAVYLCASSLFGKGSYNSPLHFGNGTRLTVT.

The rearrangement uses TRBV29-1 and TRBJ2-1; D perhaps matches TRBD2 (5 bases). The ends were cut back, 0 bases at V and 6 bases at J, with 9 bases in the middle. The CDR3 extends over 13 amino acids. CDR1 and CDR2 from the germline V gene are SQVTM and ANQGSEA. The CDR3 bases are TGCAGCGTTGAAGATCTAGCAGGCAATGAGCAGTTCTTC. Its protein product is CSVEDLAGNEQFF.

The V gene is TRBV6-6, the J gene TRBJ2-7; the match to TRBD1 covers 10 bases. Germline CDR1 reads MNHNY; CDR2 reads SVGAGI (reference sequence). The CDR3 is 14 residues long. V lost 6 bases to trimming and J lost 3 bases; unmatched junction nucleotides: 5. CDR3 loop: CASSQTGGNYEQYF. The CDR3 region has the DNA TGTGCCAGCAGCCAGACAGGGGGCAACTACGAGCAGTACTTC.

CDR3 amino acids: CASSFLAGGLGGTDTQYF. The DNA for the CDR3 is TGTGCCAGCAGCTTCTTAGCGGGAGGCCTCGGGGGCACAGATACGCAGTATTTT. V gene TRBV7-9 combines with J gene TRBJ2-3, with 10 bases lining up with TRBD2. This CDR3 region has 18 residues. The J segment lost 1 base and the V segment lost 3 bases, leaving 10 bases of the junction unmatched. Germline lookup yields CDR1 SEHNR and CDR2 FQNEAQ (reference sequence). Using reference TRBV7-9 and TRBJ2-3 for the parts outside the CDR3, the full variable domain is DTGVSQNPRHKITKRGQNVTFRCDPISEHNRLYWYRQTLGQGPEFLTYFQNEAQLEKSRLLSDRFSAERPKGSFSTLEIQRTEQGDSAMYLCASSFLAGGLGGTDTQYFGPGTRLTVL.